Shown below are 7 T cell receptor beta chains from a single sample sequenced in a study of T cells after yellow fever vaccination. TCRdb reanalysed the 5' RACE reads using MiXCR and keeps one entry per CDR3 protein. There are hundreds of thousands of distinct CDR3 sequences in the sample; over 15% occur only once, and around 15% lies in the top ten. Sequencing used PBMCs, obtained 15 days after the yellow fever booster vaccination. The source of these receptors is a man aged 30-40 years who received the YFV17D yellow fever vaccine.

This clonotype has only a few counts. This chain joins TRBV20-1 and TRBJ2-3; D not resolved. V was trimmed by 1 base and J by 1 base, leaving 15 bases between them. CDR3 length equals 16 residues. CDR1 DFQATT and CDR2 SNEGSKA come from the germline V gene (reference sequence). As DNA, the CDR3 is TGCAGTGCTAGAGGTGGCCTAGGAGTCGGCACAGATACGCAGTATTTT. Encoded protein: CSARGGLGVGTDTQYF.

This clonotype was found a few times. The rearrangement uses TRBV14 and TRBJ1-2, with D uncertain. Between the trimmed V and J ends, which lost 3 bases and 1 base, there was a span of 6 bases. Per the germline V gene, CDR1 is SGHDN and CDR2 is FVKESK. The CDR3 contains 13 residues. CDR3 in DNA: TGTGCCAGCAGCCATGGCAGTAACTATGGCTACACCTTC. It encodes CASSHGSNYGYTF.

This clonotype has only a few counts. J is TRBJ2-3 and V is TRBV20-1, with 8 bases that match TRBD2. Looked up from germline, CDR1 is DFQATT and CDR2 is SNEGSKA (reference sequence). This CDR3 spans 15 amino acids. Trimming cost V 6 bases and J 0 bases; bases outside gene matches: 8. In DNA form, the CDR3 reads TGCAGTGCCACCCAACCTAGCGGGAGCACAGATACGCAGTATTTT. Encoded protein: CSATQPSGSTDTQYF.

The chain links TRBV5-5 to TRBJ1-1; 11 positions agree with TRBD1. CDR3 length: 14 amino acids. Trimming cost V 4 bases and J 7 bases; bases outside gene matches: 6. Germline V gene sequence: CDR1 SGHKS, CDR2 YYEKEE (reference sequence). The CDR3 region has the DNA TGTGCCAGCAGCATAGGACAGGGGGCTATTGAAGCTTTCTTT. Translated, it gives CASSIGQGAIEAFF.

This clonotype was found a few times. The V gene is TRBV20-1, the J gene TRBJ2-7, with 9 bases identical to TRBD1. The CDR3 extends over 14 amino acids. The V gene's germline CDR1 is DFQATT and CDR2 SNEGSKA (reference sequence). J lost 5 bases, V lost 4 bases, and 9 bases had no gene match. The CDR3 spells CSATVPGQGDEQYF. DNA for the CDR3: TGCAGTGCTACCGTCCCGGGACAGGGAGACGAGCAGTACTTC.

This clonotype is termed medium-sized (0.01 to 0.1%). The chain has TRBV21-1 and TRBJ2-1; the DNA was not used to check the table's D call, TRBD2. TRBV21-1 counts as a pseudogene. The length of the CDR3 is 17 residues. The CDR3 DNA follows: TGTGCCAGCAGCAAAAGTAGGACTCTCCTTTTCGACAATGAGCAGTTCTTC. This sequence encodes CASSKSRTLLFDNEQFF.

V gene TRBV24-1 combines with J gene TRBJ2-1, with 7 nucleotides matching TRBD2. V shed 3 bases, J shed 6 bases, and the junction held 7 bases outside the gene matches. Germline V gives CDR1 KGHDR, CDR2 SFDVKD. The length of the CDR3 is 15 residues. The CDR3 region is CATSDPGRDRNEQFF. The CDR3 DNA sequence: TGTGCCACCAGTGATCCGGGGAGGGACCGCAATGAGCAGTTCTTC.